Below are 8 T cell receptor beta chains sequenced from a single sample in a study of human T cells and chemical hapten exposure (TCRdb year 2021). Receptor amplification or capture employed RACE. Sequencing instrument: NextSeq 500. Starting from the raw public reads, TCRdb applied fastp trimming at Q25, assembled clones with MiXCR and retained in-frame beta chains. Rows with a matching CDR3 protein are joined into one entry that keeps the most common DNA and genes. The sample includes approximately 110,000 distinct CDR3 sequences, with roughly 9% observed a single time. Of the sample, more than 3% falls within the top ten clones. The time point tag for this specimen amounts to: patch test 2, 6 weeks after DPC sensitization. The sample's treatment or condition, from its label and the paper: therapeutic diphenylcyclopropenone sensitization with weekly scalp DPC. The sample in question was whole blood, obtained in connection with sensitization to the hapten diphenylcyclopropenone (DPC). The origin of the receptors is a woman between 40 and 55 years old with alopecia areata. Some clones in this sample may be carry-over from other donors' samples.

The CDR3 sequence: CASSQDLTGETNEKLFF. The CDR3 DNA follows: TGCGCCAGCAGCCAAGATTTGACAGGGGAAACTAATGAAAAACTGTTTTTT. This sequence joins TRBV4-3 and TRBJ1-4; 8 bases agree with TRBD1. The CDR3 spans 17 residues. Germline loops: CDR1 LGHNA, CDR2 YSLEER. The J segment lost 1 base and the V segment lost 0 bases, leaving 4 bases of the junction unmatched.

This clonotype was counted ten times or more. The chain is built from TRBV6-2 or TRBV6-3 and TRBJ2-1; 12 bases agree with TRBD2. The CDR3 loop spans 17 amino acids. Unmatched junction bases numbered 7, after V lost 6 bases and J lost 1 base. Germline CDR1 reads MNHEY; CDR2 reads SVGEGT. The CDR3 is CASRTLAGGRSYNEQFF. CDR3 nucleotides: TGTGCCAGCAGAACGCTAGCGGGGGGGAGATCCTACAATGAGCAGTTCTTC.

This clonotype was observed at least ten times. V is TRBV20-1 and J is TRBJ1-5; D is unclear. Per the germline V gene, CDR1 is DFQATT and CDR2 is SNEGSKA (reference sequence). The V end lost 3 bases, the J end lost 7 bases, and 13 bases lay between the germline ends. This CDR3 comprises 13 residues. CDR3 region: CSASPGGRQPQHF. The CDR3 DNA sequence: TGCAGTGCTAGTCCGGGAGGTAGGCAGCCCCAGCATTTT.

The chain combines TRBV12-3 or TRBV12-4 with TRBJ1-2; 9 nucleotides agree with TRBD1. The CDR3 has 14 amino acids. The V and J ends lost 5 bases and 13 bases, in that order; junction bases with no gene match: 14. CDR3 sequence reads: CASSLLAGQGTGTF. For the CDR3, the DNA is TGTGCCAGCAGTCTCCTCGCTGGACAGGGGACGGGCACCTTC.

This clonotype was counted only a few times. In nucleotides, the CDR3 is TGTGCCAGCAGTTACGCGGACAGCCGCTATGGCTACACCTTC. Its translation is CASSYADSRYGYTF. The rearrangement joins TRBV6-5 to TRBJ1-2, with D perhaps matching TRBD1 (6 bases). Trimming pared 2 bases from V and 4 bases from J, leaving 11 bases between. Germline CDR1 is MNHEY and CDR2 is SVGAGI. The CDR3 extends over 14 amino acids.

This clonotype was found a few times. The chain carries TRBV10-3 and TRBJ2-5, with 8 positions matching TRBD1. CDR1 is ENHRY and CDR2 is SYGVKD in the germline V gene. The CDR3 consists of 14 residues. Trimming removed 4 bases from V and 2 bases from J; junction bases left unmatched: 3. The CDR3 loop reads CAISADRGQETQYF. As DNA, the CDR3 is TGTGCCATCAGTGCCGACAGGGGACAAGAGACCCAGTACTTC.

The CDR3 DNA reads TGTGCCAGCAGCCCACGACCACCGGGACAGGGGGTGGGTTATGGCTACACCTTC. As protein: CASSPRPPGQGVGYGYTF. This sequence joins TRBV7-2 and TRBJ1-2, with 11 bases lining up with TRBD1. The CDR3 consists of 18 residues. V was clipped by 5 bases and J by 5 bases; unmatched bases: 16. CDR1 and CDR2 (germline): SGHTA, FQGNSA.

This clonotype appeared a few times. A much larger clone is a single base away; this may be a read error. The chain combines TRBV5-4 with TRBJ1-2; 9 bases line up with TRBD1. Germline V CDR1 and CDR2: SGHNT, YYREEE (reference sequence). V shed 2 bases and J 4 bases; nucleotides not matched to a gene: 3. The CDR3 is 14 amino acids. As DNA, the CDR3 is TGTGCCAGCAGCTTTAGACAGGGGGGCTATGGCTACACCTTC. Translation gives CASSFRQGGYGYTF.